A single sample is the source of the 24 T cell receptor beta chains below, sequenced in a study of shared clonotypes between healthy human individuals. Profiled with immunoSEQ multiplex PCR; TCRdb holds only in-frame clones, not every one. The sample carries about 1,900,000 clones, less than 95% recorded once. Selected positively for CCR7 and CD45RO-negative, naive CD8 cells excluded terminally differentiated effector memory CD45RA+ cells. The sequencing input was naive CD8+ T cells sorted from blood. The source is a man aged 18 to 29 in good health.

V usage is TRBV7-9 and J usage is TRBJ2-2, with 10 bases that match TRBD2. CDR1 and CDR2 (germline): SEHNR, FQNEAQ (reference sequence). The CDR3 covers 16 residues. V shed 5 bases, J shed 5 bases, and the junction held 8 bases outside the gene matches. The DNA of the CDR3 is TGTGCCAGCAGCCTTCTAGCGGGAGATGGGACCGGGGAGCTGTTTTTT. This translates into CASSLLAGDGTGELFF.

The CDR3 reads CASSLSSGGLTDTQYF. The DNA of the CDR3 is TGTGCCAGCAGCTTGTCTAGCGGGGGGCTAACAGATACGCAGTATTTT. The chain employs TRBV7-9 and TRBJ2-3; 11 nucleotides align to TRBD2. With V trimmed by 3 bases and J by 3 bases, 5 bases remained unmatched. The CDR3 is 16 residues long. Germline V lookup: CDR1 SEHNR, CDR2 FQNEAQ (reference sequence).

The chain is built from TRBV5-4 and TRBJ1-3, with D possibly matching TRBD1 (6 bases). Trimming removed 4 bases from V and 2 bases from J, with 13 bases in between. The CDR3 has 15 amino acids. CDR1 and CDR2 from the germline V gene are SGHNT and YYREEE (reference sequence). CDR3 bases: TGTGCCAGCAGCCGCGGGGGGGGCACTGGAAACACCATATATTTT. This gives the protein CASSRGGGTGNTIYF.

This sequence joins TRBV11-2 and TRBJ1-2; D might be TRBD1 (5 bases). Trimming pared 5 bases from V and 10 bases from J, leaving 17 bases between. This CDR3 is built from 13 residues. Germline V gene sequence: CDR1 SGHAT, CDR2 FQNNGV. CDR3 amino acids: CASSPPRGRDYTF. The CDR3 DNA reads TGTGCCAGCAGCCCACCGCGTGGCAGGGACTACACCTTC.

This sequence joins TRBV27 and TRBJ1-6; 10 bases agree with TRBD1. This CDR3 comprises 16 residues. CDR1 and CDR2 (germline): MNHEY, SMNVEV (reference sequence). J gave up 3 bases and V 6 bases, and 5 bases lay outside the gene matches. The CDR3 reads CASSQGTGDYNSPLHF. CDR3 in DNA: TGTGCCAGCAGCCAAGGGACAGGGGACTATAATTCACCCCTCCACTTT.

This chain joins TRBV19 and TRBJ2-7; D possibly matches TRBD1 or TRBD2 (6 bases each). The V gene's germline CDR1 is LNHDA and CDR2 SQIVND (reference sequence). The V end was cut by 5 bases, the J end by 2 bases, with 19 bases between. The CDR3 is made up of 16 amino acids. Here the CDR3 DNA reads TGTGCCAGTAGTGGGGGGCAAGGAACTTCTGCCTACGAGCAGTACTTC. Amino acid sequence: CASSGGQGTSAYEQYF.

The chain uses TRBV7-6 and TRBJ2-6, with a tentative D call TRBD1 (6 bases). This CDR3 is 16 amino acids long. Germline V gene lookup returns CDR1 SGHVS and CDR2 FNYEAQ. The V end was cut by 1 base, the J end by 4 bases, with 11 bases between. CDR3 DNA sequence: TGTGCCAGCAGCTTAGGGACAGATTTCGGGGCCAACGTCCTGACTTTC. It codes for CASSLGTDFGANVLTF.

CDR3 bases: TGCGCCAGCAGCCAAGATGAGGGAGCGGGGCTCCTCACAGATACGCAGTATTTT. It translates to CASSQDEGAGLLTDTQYF. The chain uses TRBV4-3 and TRBJ2-3; 7 nucleotides align to TRBD2. With V trimmed by 0 bases and J by 2 bases, 11 bases remained unmatched. The CDR3 is made up of 18 amino acids. From germline, CDR1 is LGHNA and CDR2 YSLEER.

The gene calls are TRBV6-5 and TRBJ1-6; D is unclear. Trimming took off 5 bases at V and 6 bases at J, with 11 bases between the two ends. The CDR3 spans 14 residues. Looked up from germline, CDR1 is MNHEY and CDR2 is SVGAGI. DNA for the CDR3: TGTGCCAGCAGTCCGGACGGTGGTAATTCACCCCTCCACTTT. Protein product: CASSPDGGNSPLHF.

DNA of the CDR3: TGTGCCAGCAGTCCGCGTCCCGGGACAGGGGCTGGGGCCAACGTCCTGACTTTC. Encoded protein: CASSPRPGTGAGANVLTF. This chain joins TRBV28 and TRBJ2-6; TRBD1 matches at 10 bases. Losses at the gene ends were 5 bases for V and 2 bases for J; bases not matched to a gene: 9. This CDR3 has 18 amino acids. CDR1 is MDHEN and CDR2 is SYDVKM in the germline V gene.

V usage is TRBV7-9 and J usage is TRBJ1-4, with D uncertain. Germline values: CDR1 SEHNR, CDR2 FQNEAQ (reference sequence). The CDR3 is made up of 15 amino acids. Trimming removed 5 bases from V and 4 bases from J, with 14 bases in between. Here the CDR3 reads CASSSRTEYNEKLFF. CDR3 coding DNA: TGTGCCAGCAGCAGCCGGACGGAATATAATGAAAAACTGTTTTTT.

The chain links TRBV7-9 to TRBJ1-1; no firm D call. The CDR3 spans 16 residues. V was shortened by 6 bases and J by 0 bases, with 17 bases between the two germline ends. Germline CDR1 SEHNR, CDR2 FQNEAQ (reference sequence). In DNA form, the CDR3 reads TGTGCCAGCAGTCCCGTTTTGCTCGGGATGAACACTGAAGCTTTCTTT. The encoded protein is CASSPVLLGMNTEAFF. Full variable domain (remainder filled in from reference TRBV7-9 and TRBJ1-1): DTGVSQNPRHKITKRGQNVTFRCDPISEHNRLYWYRQTLGQGPEFLTYFQNEAQLEKSRLLSDRFSAERPKGSFSTLEIQRTEQGDSAMYLCASSPVLLGMNTEAFFGQGTRLTVV.

The chain joins TRBV9 to TRBJ2-7, with D tentatively TRBD1 (6 bases). This CDR3 spans 13 amino acids. The germline CDR1 and CDR2 sequences are SGDLS and YYNGEE. V was clipped by 0 bases and J by 7 bases, with 11 bases between them. The CDR3 protein is CASSVAPDREQYF. The CDR3 DNA is TGTGCCAGCAGCGTAGCTCCTGACAGGGAGCAGTACTTC.

The chain has TRBV7-9 and TRBJ2-3; tentative D call: TRBD1 (6 bases). Germline values: CDR1 SEHNR, CDR2 FQNEAQ (reference sequence). The CDR3 contains 17 residues. Trimming stripped 3 bases from V and 5 bases from J, with 21 bases between. The DNA of the CDR3 is TGTGCCAGCAGCTTCCCCCCTCGGACAGATAAGAAAGATACGCAGTATTTT. It codes for CASSFPPRTDKKDTQYF.

This clone showed up just once. The chain uses TRBV28 and TRBJ2-7, with TRBD1 identical over 8 bases. The germline gives CDR1 MDHEN, CDR2 SYDVKM. CDR3 length equals 15 residues. V was clipped by 4 bases and J by 1 base; unmatched bases: 6. CDR3 nucleotide sequence: TGTGCCAGCAGTTCCCCGAGGACAGGGTCCTACGAGCAGTACTTC. Translated: CASSSPRTGSYEQYF.

This chain links TRBV5-4 with TRBJ2-7; maybe TRBD1 (5 bases). The V gene's germline CDR1 is SGHNT and CDR2 YYREEE (reference sequence). This CDR3 region has 12 residues. The germline V and J ends were trimmed by 3 bases and 6 bases, with 10 bases remaining between them. The CDR3 DNA sequence: TGTGCCAGCAGCTCCATGGGGCCCGAGCAGTACTTC. It translates to CASSSMGPEQYF.

The chain recombines TRBV4-1 with TRBJ2-7, with unresolved D. Trimming removed 0 bases at V and 3 bases at J, with 15 bases between. Germline CDR1 MGHRA, CDR2 YSYEKL. This CDR3 comprises 16 residues. The DNA of the CDR3 is TGCGCCAGCAGCCAAGAAAATAGGGTAACCTACTACGAGCAGTACTTC. This sequence encodes CASSQENRVTYYEQYF.

Note on this clone: The same CDR3 also results from other DNA sequences found in this sample. This chain uses TRBV6-5 with TRBJ1-1; no clear D gene. CDR1 is MNHEY, CDR2 SVGAGI, per germline. Trimming pared 2 bases from V and 4 bases from J, leaving 8 bases between. There are 13 residues in the CDR3. This chain's CDR3 is CASSYPEGTEAFF. The DNA of the CDR3 is TGTGCCAGCAGTTACCCAGAGGGCACTGAAGCTTTCTTT.

This rearrangement joins TRBV5-4 to TRBJ2-5, with 12 bases that match TRBD2. Germline CDR1 and CDR2: SGHNT and YYREEE (reference sequence). J lost 5 bases, V lost 4 bases, and 6 bases had no gene match. This CDR3 contains 15 residues. The CDR3 sequence is CASSQTSGGAETQYF. The CDR3 nucleotides are TGTGCCAGCAGCCAGACTAGCGGGGGAGCGGAGACCCAGTACTTC.

The rearrangement uses TRBV6-6 and TRBJ2-7, with D tentatively TRBD2 (6 bases). CDR1 MNHNY and CDR2 SVGAGI come from the germline V gene (reference sequence). This CDR3 is built from 13 residues. Trimming cost V 6 bases and J 4 bases, with 13 bases left between them. The CDR3 sequence: CASSPPLAYEQYF. The DNA of the CDR3 is TGTGCCAGCAGCCCCCCCCTAGCGTACGAGCAGTACTTC.

The chain employs TRBV6-5 and TRBJ1-2, with D hard to call. V shed 2 bases and J shed 6 bases, with 13 bases lying between them. CDR3 length: 14 residues. The germline CDR1 and CDR2 sequences are MNHEY and SVGAGI. CDR3: CASSYAEGENGYTF. In DNA, the CDR3 is TGTGCCAGCAGTTACGCGGAGGGCGAGAATGGCTACACCTTC.

In regard to this clone: At the DNA level, this CDR3 is encoded by other sequences in the same sample as well. This rearrangement joins TRBV2 to TRBJ1-5; no clear D. Germline V CDR1 and CDR2: SNHLY, FYNNEI. CDR3 size: 12 residues. V was pared by 4 bases and J by 9 bases, with 10 bases between. The CDR3 DNA sequence: TGTGCCAGCAGTGCCGGCGAAGGGCCCCAGCATTTT. Residues: CASSAGEGPQHF. Full variable domain (missing parts from reference TRBV2 and TRBJ1-5): EPEVTQTPSHQVTQMGQEVILRCVPISNHLYFYWYRQILGQKVEFLVSFYNNEISEKSEIFDDQFSVERPDGSNFTLKIRSTKLEDSAMYFCASSAGEGPQHFGDGTRLSIL.

The rearrangement joins TRBV19 to TRBJ1-1, with 7 nucleotides matching TRBD1. After removal of 5 bases from V and 0 bases from J, the junction contained 15 bases not matched to a gene. Germline lookup yields CDR1 LNHDA and CDR2 SQIVND (reference sequence). The CDR3 loop spans 18 amino acids. The CDR3 reads CASSPAVGQVLMNTEAFF. For the CDR3, the DNA is TGTGCCAGTAGTCCAGCGGTAGGACAGGTGTTGATGAACACTGAAGCTTTCTTT.

The chain uses TRBV7-2 and TRBJ2-7; TRBD2 might be the D (5 bases). The V gene's germline CDR1 is SGHTA and CDR2 FQGNSA. The CDR3 runs 14 residues. The V end was cut by 5 bases, the J end by 1 base, with 12 bases between. DNA for the CDR3: TGTGCCAGCAGCCCCCTCGGGGTTTCCTACGAGCAGTACTTC. It encodes CASSPLGVSYEQYF.